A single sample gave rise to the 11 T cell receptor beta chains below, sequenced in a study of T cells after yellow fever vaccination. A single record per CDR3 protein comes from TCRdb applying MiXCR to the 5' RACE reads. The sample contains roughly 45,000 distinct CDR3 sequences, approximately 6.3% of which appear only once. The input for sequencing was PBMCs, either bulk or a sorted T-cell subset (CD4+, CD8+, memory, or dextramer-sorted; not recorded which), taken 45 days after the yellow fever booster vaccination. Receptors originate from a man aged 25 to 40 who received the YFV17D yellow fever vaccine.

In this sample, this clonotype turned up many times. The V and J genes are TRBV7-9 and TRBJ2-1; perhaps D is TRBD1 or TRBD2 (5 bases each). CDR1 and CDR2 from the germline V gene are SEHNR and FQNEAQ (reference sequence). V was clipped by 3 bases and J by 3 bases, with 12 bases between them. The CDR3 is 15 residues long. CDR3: CASSFWGRRYNEQFF. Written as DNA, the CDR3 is TGTGCCAGCAGCTTTTGGGGGAGACGCTACAATGAGCAGTTCTTC.

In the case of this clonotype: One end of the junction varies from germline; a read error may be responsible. For the CDR3, the DNA is TGTGCTAGCAGCTCAAGACAGGGGGATAGTGAGCAGTTCTTC. This gives the protein CASSSRQGDSEQFF. The chain employs TRBV7-7 and TRBJ2-1, with TRBD1 matching 9 bases. CDR1 is SSHAT and CDR2 is FNYEAQ in the germline V gene (reference sequence). CDR3 size: 14 residues.

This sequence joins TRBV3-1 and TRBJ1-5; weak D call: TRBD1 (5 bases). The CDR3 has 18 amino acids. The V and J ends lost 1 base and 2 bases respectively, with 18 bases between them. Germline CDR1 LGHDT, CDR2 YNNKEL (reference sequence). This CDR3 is CASSQAGGGTGGNQPQHF. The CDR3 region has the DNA TGTGCCAGCAGCCAAGCGGGAGGAGGGACCGGGGGCAATCAGCCCCAGCATTTT.

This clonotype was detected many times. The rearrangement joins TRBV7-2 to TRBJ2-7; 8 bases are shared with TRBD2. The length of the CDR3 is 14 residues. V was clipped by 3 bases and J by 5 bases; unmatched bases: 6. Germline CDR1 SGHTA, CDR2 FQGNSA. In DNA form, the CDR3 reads TGTGCCAGCAGCTTGATGGCGGGAGGAAACGAGCAGTACTTC. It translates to CASSLMAGGNEQYF.

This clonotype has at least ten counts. DNA for the CDR3: TGCAGTGCTAGGGCCAGCGGGAGGTACGAGCAGTACTTC. Translation: CSARASGRYEQYF. The chain uses TRBV20-1 and TRBJ2-7; 9 bases are a match to TRBD2. V trimming: 3 bases; J trimming: 4 bases; junction bases outside the gene matches: 4. The germline gives CDR1 DFQATT, CDR2 SNEGSKA (reference sequence). The CDR3 is 13 amino acids.

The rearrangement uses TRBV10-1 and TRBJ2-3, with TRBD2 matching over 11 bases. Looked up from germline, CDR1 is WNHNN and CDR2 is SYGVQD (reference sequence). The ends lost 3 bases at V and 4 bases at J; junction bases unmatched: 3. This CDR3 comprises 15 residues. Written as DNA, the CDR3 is TGCGCCAGCAGTGATACTAGCGGGAGATCAGATACGCAGTATTTT. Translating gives CASSDTSGRSDTQYF.

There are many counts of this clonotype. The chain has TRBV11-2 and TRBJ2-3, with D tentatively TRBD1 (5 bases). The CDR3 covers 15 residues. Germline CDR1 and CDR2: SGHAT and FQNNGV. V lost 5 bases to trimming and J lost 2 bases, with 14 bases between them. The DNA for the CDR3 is TGTGCCAGCAGCCCCACTCTAGGGGTCACAGATACGCAGTATTTT. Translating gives CASSPTLGVTDTQYF.

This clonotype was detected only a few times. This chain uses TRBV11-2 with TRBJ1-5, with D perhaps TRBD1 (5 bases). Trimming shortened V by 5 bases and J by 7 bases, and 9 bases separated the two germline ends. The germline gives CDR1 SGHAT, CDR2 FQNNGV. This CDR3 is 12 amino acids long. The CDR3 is CASSQEGQPQHF. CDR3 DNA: TGTGCCAGCAGCCAGGAGGGGCAGCCCCAGCATTTT.

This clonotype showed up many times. This chain's CDR3 is CASKGEPQHEQFF. The CDR3 nucleotides are TGTGCCAGCAAAGGGGAGCCCCAACATGAGCAGTTCTTC. V and J are TRBV6-1 and TRBJ2-1; D assignment may be TRBD1 or TRBD2 (5 bases each). There are 13 residues in the CDR3. From germline, CDR1 is MNHNS and CDR2 SASEGT. V was cut by 7 bases and J by 8 bases, with 15 bases left in between.

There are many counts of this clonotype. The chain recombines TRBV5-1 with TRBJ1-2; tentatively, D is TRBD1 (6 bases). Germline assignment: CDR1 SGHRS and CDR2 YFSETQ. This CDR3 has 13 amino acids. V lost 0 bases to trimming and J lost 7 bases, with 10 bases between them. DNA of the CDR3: TGCGCCAGCAGCTTGGGGGGGGCCGGTGGCTACACCTTC. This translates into CASSLGGAGGYTF.

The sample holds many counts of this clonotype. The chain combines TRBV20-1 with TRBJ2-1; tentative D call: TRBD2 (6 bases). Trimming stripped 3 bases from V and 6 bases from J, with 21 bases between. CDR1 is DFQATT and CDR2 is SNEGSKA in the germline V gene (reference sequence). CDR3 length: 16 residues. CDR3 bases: TGCAGTGCTAGGCCATTCGAGGCGGGATCGGCCAATGAGCAGTTCTTC. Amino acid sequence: CSARPFEAGSANEQFF.